Presented here are 18 T cell receptor beta chains from one specimen sequenced in a study of cytomegalovirus exposure and HLA in healthy donors. Primers for the PCR totalled 60 Vbeta and 13 Jbeta. Clones were read by immunoSEQ multiplex PCR, and TCRdb kept only the in-frame ones, dropping some. The data show about 190,000 clones, with over 60% seen just once and 2% to 2.5% held by the top ten. Source material: PBMCs. The source of these receptors is a woman younger than 45 in good health and CMV-seropositive.

The chain combines TRBV30 with TRBJ2-7; D is possibly TRBD2 (6 bases). The germline gives CDR1 GTSNPN, CDR2 SVGIG (reference sequence). V lost 7 bases and J lost 0, with 13 bases in between. This CDR3 is built from 13 residues. In DNA form, the CDR3 reads TGTGCCTCCAAGGGCGGGGCCTCCTACGAGCAGTACTTC. This encodes CASKGGASYEQYF.

This chain links TRBV28 with TRBJ1-3, with 11 bases that match TRBD1. The trim removed 2 bases at V and 1 base at J, leaving 4 bases unmatched. Germline assignment: CDR1 MDHEN and CDR2 SYDVKM. The length of the CDR3 is 17 residues. The DNA of the CDR3 is TGTGCCAGCAGTTTACTTGGACAGGGGGCTTCTGGAAACACCATATATTTT. Residues: CASSLLGQGASGNTIYF.

The chain carries TRBV5-4 and TRBJ2-3; D perhaps matches TRBD2 (6 bases). V dropped 0 bases and J dropped 0 bases, with 11 bases sitting between them. Per the germline V gene, CDR1 is SGHNT and CDR2 is YYREEE (reference sequence). The CDR3 sequence is 16 residues long. CDR3 nucleotide sequence: TGTGCCAGCAGCTTGGGCGGGGCCTCTAGCACAGATACGCAGTATTTT. It encodes CASSLGGASSTDTQYF.

The chain uses TRBV5-1 and TRBJ2-2, with 7 bases lining up with TRBD1. The ends lost 4 bases at V and 4 bases at J; junction bases unmatched: 16. This CDR3 has 18 residues. Germline CDR1 SGHRS, CDR2 YFSETQ. CDR3 bases: TGCGCCAGCAGCCCCGCGAAATCCGACAGGGCGTTCACCGGGGAGCTGTTTTTT. Translated, it gives CASSPAKSDRAFTGELFF.

The chain is built from TRBV5-1 and TRBJ2-7; the match to TRBD2 covers 9 bases. This CDR3 spans 14 amino acids. The V and J ends lost 3 bases and 7 bases, in that order; junction bases with no gene match: 8. CDR1 is SGHRS, CDR2 YFSETQ, per germline. CDR3 sequence (DNA): TGCGCCAGCAGCTGGACACTAGCGGGTGGGGAGCAGTACTTC. Translating it yields CASSWTLAGGEQYF.

V usage is TRBV11-3 and J usage is TRBJ1-1; a weak D match, TRBD1 (6 bases). Trimming removed 5 bases from V and 12 bases from J, with 19 bases in between. The CDR3 covers 13 residues. Germline-derived CDR1 and CDR2 are SGHNT and YENEEA. The CDR3 DNA reads as TGTGCCAGCAGCGAGAGCACAGGGCTGAGTACTTTCTTT. Its translation: CASSESTGLSTFF.

This clone is a singleton in its sample. V and J are TRBV7-9 and TRBJ2-7; TRBD2 matches 7 bases. The ends lost 2 bases at V and 3 bases at J; junction bases unmatched: 7. The CDR3 has 15 amino acids. The V gene's germline CDR1 is SEHNR and CDR2 FQNEAQ (reference sequence). The CDR3 nucleotides read TGTGCCAGCAGCTTATCTTCTAGCGGTAACTACGAGCAGTACTTC. This codes for CASSLSSSGNYEQYF.

The genes are TRBV27 and TRBJ1-5; D is possibly TRBD1 (6 bases). V was trimmed by 2 bases and J by 4 bases, leaving 15 bases between them. This CDR3 is 16 amino acids long. Germline lookup yields CDR1 MNHEY and CDR2 SMNVEV (reference sequence). The CDR3 sequence: CASSLRGLVENQPQHF. For the CDR3, the DNA is TGTGCCAGCAGTTTAAGGGGGTTAGTGGAAAATCAGCCCCAGCATTTT.

Only one count was recorded for this clone. The V and J genes are TRBV28 and TRBJ1-5; D might be TRBD1 (6 bases). The germline V gene encodes CDR1 MDHEN and CDR2 SYDVKM. This CDR3 has 15 residues. V was clipped by 7 bases and J by 2 bases, with 15 bases between them. In nucleotides, the CDR3 is TGTGCCAGCACCGATAGGGGACATGGCAATCAGCCCCAGCATTTT. Translated, it gives CASTDRGHGNQPQHF.

The chain is built from TRBV6-6 and TRBJ2-1; D perhaps matches TRBD2 (5 bases). The CDR3 runs 14 residues. The V gene's germline CDR1 is MNHNY and CDR2 SVGAGI (reference sequence). Trimming took 7 bases from V and 12 from J, leaving 22 bases between them. The CDR3 DNA reads TGTGCCAGCACCCAACTACCAGAGGGTAAGGGGCAGTTCTTC. Residues: CASTQLPEGKGQFF.

The chain has TRBV9 and TRBJ2-2, with 7 bases fitting TRBD2. V was clipped by 3 bases and J by 6 bases; unmatched bases: 11. Per the germline V gene, CDR1 is SGDLS and CDR2 is YYNGEE. The CDR3 spans 16 residues. CDR3 sequence: CASSDATSLIPGELFF. Here the CDR3 DNA reads TGTGCCAGCAGCGACGCGACTAGCCTTATTCCCGGGGAGCTGTTTTTT.

CDR3 protein: CASSWTLSSYNEQFF. DNA for the CDR3: TGTGCCAGCAGCTGGACTCTCAGCTCCTACAATGAGCAGTTCTTC. The gene calls are TRBV7-6 and TRBJ2-1, with D possibly TRBD2 on 5 matching bases. The CDR3 has 15 residues. The germline V and J ends were trimmed by 4 bases and 0 bases, with 10 bases remaining between them. Germline loops: CDR1 SGHVS, CDR2 FNYEAQ. Full variable domain (rest looked up from reference TRBV7-6 and TRBJ2-1): GAGVSQSPRYKVTKRGQDVALRCDPISGHVSLYWYRQALGQGPEFLTYFNYEAQQDKSGLPNDRFSAERPEGSISTLTIQRTEQRDSAMYRCASSWTLSSYNEQFFGPGTRLTVL.

The V call is TRBV2, the J call TRBJ2-7, with 8 bases matching TRBD2. V lost 5 bases, J lost 0 bases, and 6 bases stayed unmatched. This CDR3 has 15 amino acids. The germline CDR1 and CDR2 sequences are SNHLY and FYNNEI. Here the CDR3 DNA reads TGTGCCAGCAGTTACATCAGCGGGGGCTCCTACGAGCAGTACTTC. Translating it yields CASSYISGGSYEQYF.

This clone came up a few times. The same CDR3 also results from other DNA sequences found in this sample. V and J are TRBV7-3 and TRBJ2-1; 13 bases line up with TRBD2. This CDR3 is 15 amino acids long. Germline lookup yields CDR1 SGHTA and CDR2 FQGTGA. The V gene end was trimmed by 5 bases and the J gene end by 7 bases; junction bases not matched to a gene: 5. CDR3 in DNA: TGTGCCAGCAGCCAAGGACTAGCGGGGGTTAATGAGCAGTTCTTC. This encodes CASSQGLAGVNEQFF. Drawing the rest from reference TRBV7-3 and TRBJ2-1, the complete variable domain is GAGVSQTPSNKVTEKGKYVELRCDPISGHTALYWYRQSLGQGPEFLIYFQGTGAADDSGLPNDRFFAVRPEGSVSTLKIQRTERGDSAVYLCASSQGLAGVNEQFFGPGTRLTVL.

This rearrangement joins TRBV5-1 to TRBJ2-6; D uncertain. The germline gives CDR1 SGHRS, CDR2 YFSETQ. Deletions cut 0 bases from V and 2 bases from J, with 6 bases between. This CDR3 contains 15 residues. As DNA, the CDR3 is TGCGCCAGCAGCTTGGTACAGACTGGGGCCAACGTCCTGACTTTC. Translated: CASSLVQTGANVLTF.

The rearrangement links TRBV7-2 to TRBJ2-3; no clear D gene. CDR1 and CDR2 from the germline V gene are SGHTA and FQGNSA. The CDR3 is 14 amino acids. V lost 3 bases and J lost 6, with 13 bases in between. The CDR3 DNA reads as TGTGCCAGCAGCTTGAATAGCCCGGCGGATACGCAGTATTTT. As protein: CASSLNSPADTQYF.

The chain uses TRBV30 and TRBJ1-1, with D possibly TRBD1 on 6 matching bases. The ends were cut back, 4 bases at V and 1 base at J, with 10 bases in the middle. This CDR3 spans 13 amino acids. Germline V gene data show CDR1 as GTSNPN and CDR2 as SVGIG (reference sequence). As DNA, the CDR3 is TGTGCCTGGACTCAGGGACAGAACACTGAAGCTTTCTTT. Translated: CAWTQGQNTEAFF.

The rearrangement uses TRBV4-3 and TRBJ2-1, with TRBD2 as a possible D gene (5 bases). CDR3 length: 11 amino acids. V lost 5 bases, J lost 8 bases, and 7 bases lay in between. CDR1 and CDR2 (germline): LGHNA, YSLEER. The CDR3 coding sequence is TGCGCCAGCAGCGAGGGCCATGAGCAGTTCTTC. Its translation: CASSEGHEQFF.